This TCR beta chain was sequenced during a study of shared clonotypes between healthy human individuals. Overall study: A donor's plate count was three for CD4 naive and three for CD4 memory; CD8 naive had two and CD8 memory one. Broader study findings: There were few donors, and this limited the genetic and exposure-history diversity represented.

A word on this clone: Antigen specificity is unknown.

Losses at the gene ends were 2 bases for V and 6 bases for J; bases not matched to a gene: 5. The CDR3 contains 13 residues. The germline V gene has CDR1 SGHTS and CDR2 YDEGEE. Original methodology: Quality scores were absent from the junction-only immunoSEQ sequences, so filtering differed. Sequencing used immunoSEQ multiplex PCR; TCRdb keeps in-frame clones, though not all of them. The D gene and trimming were derived from the DNA, and the V and J assignments and clone size from that table. This sample yields fewer than 1.6 million clones, of which 97% to 99% are seen a single time; 0.36% belongs to the top ten.

The material sequenced was naive CD4+ T cells sorted from blood. Subset described: CD45RA+ positively selected. The receptor's source is a man aged 30 to 45 in good health. This rearrangement joins TRBV5-8 to TRBJ2-7, with TRBD1 matching 7 bases. This CDR3 reads CASSLLDRREQYF. CDR3 bases: TGTGCCAGCAGCTTATTGGACAGGCGCGAGCAGTACTTC.